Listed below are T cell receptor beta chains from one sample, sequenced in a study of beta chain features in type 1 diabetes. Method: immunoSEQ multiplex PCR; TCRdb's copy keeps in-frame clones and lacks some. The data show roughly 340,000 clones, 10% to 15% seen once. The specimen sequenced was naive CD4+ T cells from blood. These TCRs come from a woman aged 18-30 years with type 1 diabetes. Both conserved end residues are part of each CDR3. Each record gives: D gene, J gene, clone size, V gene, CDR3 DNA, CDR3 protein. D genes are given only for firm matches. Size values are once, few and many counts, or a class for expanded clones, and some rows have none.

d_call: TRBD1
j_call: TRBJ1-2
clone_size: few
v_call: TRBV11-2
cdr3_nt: TGTGCCAGCAGACAGGGACAGCCGAGAGGTGGCTACACCTTC
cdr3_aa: CASRQGQPRGGYTF

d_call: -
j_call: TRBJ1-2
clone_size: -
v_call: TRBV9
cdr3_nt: TGTGCCAGCAGCGTAACGGGGACTGAATATGGCTACACCTTC
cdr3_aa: CASSVTGTEYGYTF

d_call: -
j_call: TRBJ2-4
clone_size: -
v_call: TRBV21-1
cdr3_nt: TGTGCCAGCAGCTCCCACCCGGGACAGGAAAGGGCCAAAAACATTCAGTACTTC
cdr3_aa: CASSSHPGQERAKNIQYF

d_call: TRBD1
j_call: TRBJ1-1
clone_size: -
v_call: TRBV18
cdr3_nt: TGTGCCAGCTCCTCAAGACAGGGGGTTGGAACGAACACTGAAGCTTTCTTT
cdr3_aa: CASSSRQGVGTNTEAFF

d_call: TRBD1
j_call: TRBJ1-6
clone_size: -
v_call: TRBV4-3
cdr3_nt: TGCGCCAGCAGCCATGGGACAGTTGGACCCCTCCACTTT
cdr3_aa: CASSHGTVGPLHF

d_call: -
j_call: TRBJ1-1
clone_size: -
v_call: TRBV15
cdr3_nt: TGTGCCACCAGCCGCCCGACTAGCCGGTTGAACACTGAAGCTTTCTTT
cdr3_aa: CATSRPTSRLNTEAFF

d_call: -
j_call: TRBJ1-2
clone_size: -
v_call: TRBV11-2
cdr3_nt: TGTGCCAGCAGCTTGGGGCGCTATGGCTACACCTTC
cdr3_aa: CASSLGRYGYTF

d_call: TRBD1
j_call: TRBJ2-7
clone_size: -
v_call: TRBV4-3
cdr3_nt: TGCGCCAGCGGCCGGGACAGGAATTACGAGCAGTACTTC
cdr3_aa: CASGRDRNYEQYF

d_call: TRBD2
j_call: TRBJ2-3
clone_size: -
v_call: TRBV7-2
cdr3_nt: TGTGCCAGCAGCCCTAGCGGGAGGACATGGGATACGCAGTATTTT
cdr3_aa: CASSPSGRTWDTQYF

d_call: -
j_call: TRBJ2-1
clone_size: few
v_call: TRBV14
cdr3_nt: TGTGCCAGCAGCCTTGGACTGCTCAATGAGCAGTTCTTC
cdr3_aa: CASSLGLLNEQFF

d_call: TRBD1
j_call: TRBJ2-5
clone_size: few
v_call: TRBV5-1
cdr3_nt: TGCGCCAGCAGCACAGGGGAAGAGACCCAGTACTTC
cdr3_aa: CASSTGEETQYF

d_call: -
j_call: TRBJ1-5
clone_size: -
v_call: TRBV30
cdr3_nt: TGTGCCTGGAGTGAAGTAGGTCAGAGGACAAATCAGCCCCAGCATTTT
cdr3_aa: CAWSEVGQRTNQPQHF

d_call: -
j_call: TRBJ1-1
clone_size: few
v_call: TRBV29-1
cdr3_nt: TGCAGCGTCAGATACCCTAGCGGGCGGAGAGTCGACCCTGGAGCTTTCTTT
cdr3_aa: CSVRYPSGRRVDPGAFF

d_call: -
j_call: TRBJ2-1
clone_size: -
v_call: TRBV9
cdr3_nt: TGTGCCAGCAGCGTAGTCGGGGGGCGATACAATGAGCAGTTCTTC
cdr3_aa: CASSVVGGRYNEQFF

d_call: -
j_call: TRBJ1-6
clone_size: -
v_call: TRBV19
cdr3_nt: TGTGCCAGCGCCCCGGGGCAGGGGCCCTCACCCCTCCACTTT
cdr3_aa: CASAPGQGPSPLHF

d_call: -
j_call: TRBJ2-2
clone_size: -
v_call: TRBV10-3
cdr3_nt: TGTGCCATCACCTCGTTGGACTCTGGCACCGGGGAGCTGTTTTTT
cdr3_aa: CAITSLDSGTGELFF

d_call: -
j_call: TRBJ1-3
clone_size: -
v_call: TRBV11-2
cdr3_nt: TGTGCCAGCAGCTTGGCGGGAGACGGAAACACCATATATTTT
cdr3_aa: CASSLAGDGNTIYF

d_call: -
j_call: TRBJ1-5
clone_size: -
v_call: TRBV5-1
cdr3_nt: TGCGCCAGCAGCTTGACAGGGCCTCAGCCCCAGCATTTT
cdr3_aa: CASSLTGPQPQHF

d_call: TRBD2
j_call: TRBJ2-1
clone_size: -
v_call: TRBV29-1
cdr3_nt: TGCAGCGTTGAAGATCCGACTAGCGGGGGCGATGAGCAGTTCTTC
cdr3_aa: CSVEDPTSGGDEQFF

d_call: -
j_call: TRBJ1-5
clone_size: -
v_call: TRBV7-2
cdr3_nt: TGTGCCAGCACCCCTAGGGGAAGCAATCAGCCCCAGCATTTT
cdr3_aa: CASTPRGSNQPQHF

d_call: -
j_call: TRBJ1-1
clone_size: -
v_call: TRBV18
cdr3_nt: TGTGCCAGCTCAAGAGACAGGACTTTGAACACTGAAGCTTTCTTT
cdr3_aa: CASSRDRTLNTEAFF

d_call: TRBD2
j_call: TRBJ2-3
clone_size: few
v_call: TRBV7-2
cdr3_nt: TGTGCCAGCAGCCCCGGACTAGCGGGGGGTTCTGATACGCAGTATTTT
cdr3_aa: CASSPGLAGGSDTQYF

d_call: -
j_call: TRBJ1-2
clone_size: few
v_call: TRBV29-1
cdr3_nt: TGCAGCGTTGGTGGACAGAACTATGGCTACACCTTC
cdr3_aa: CSVGGQNYGYTF

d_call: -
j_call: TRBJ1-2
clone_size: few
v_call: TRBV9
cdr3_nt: TGTGCCAGCAGCGTAAGGGGAGGGTTTGACTATGGCTACACCTTC
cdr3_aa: CASSVRGGFDYGYTF

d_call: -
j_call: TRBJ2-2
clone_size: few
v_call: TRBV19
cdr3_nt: TGTGCCAGTAGATTAGGGGAAGGGCTCTACACCGGGGAGCTGTTTTTT
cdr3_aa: CASRLGEGLYTGELFF

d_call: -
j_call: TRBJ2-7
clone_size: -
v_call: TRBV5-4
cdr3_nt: TGTGCCAGCAGCTTGGAAGGGACTTGGGTGGACGAGCAGTACTTC
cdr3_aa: CASSLEGTWVDEQYF

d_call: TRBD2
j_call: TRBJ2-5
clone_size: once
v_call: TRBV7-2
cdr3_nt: TGTGCCAGCAGATCCGTCGGGGGGGGAGAGACCCAGTACTTC
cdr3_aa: CASRSVGGGETQYF

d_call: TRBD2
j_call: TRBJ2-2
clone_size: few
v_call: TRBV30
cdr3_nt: TGTGCCTGGAGTCTCCTAGCGGGGCCTTTCGGGGAGCTGTTTTTT
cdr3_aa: CAWSLLAGPFGELFF

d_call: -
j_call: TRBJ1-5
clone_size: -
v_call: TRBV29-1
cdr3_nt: TGCAGCGTCAATTCAGGGGGCAATCAGCCCCAGCATTTT
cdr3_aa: CSVNSGGNQPQHF

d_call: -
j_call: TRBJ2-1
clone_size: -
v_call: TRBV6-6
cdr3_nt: TGTGCCAGCAGACGACAGGACTACAATGAGCAGTTCTTC
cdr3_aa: CASRRQDYNEQFF

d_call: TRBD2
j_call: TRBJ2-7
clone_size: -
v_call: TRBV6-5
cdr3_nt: TGTGCCAGCAGTTACGGACTAGCGGGGACCTACGAGCAGTACTTC
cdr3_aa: CASSYGLAGTYEQYF

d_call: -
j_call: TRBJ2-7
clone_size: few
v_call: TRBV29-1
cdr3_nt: TGCAGCGTTAAGTCCTCCTACGAGCAGTACTTC
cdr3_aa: CSVKSSYEQYF

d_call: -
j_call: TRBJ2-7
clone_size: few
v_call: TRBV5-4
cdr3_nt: TGTGCCAGCAGAGAAGCTGGCGGGCGCTCCTACGAGCAGTACTTC
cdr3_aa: CASREAGGRSYEQYF

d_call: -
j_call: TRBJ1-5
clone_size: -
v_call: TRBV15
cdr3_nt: TGTGCCACCAGCCGCCGGGGAGGGGTAGGGGCCCAGCATTTT
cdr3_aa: CATSRRGGVGAQHF

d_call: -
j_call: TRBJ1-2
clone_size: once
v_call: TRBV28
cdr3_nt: TGTGCCAGCAGTTCGGGTTTTCCCGTAGGAGGCTACACCTTC
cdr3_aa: CASSSGFPVGGYTF

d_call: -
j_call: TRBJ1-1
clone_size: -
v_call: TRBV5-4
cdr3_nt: TGTGCCAGCAGCGGACTGAAACGAGACACTGAAGCTTTCTTT
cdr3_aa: CASSGLKRDTEAFF

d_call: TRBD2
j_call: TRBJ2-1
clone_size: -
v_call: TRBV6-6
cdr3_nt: TGTGCCAGCAGTTCTAGCGGGGAACAATACAATGAGCAGTTCTTC
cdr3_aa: CASSSSGEQYNEQFF

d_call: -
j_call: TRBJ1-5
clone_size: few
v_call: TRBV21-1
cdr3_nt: TGTGCCAGCAGCAAAGCGCAGGCAGAATATCAGCCCCAGCATTTT
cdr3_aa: CASSKAQAEYQPQHF

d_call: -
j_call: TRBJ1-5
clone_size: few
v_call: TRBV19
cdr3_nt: TGTGCCAGTAGTATGCGGTCGCGAGGCGGCAATCAGCCCCAGCATTTT
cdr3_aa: CASSMRSRGGNQPQHF

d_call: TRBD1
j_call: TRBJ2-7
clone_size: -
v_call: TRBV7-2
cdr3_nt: TGTGCCAGCAGCTTAGCCGGGACAGGGGGCATCGAGCAGTACTTC
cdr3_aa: CASSLAGTGGIEQYF

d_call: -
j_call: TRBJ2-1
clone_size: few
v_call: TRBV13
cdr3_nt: TGTGCCAGCAGACGGACACTGTACAATGAGCAGTTCTTC
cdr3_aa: CASRRTLYNEQFF

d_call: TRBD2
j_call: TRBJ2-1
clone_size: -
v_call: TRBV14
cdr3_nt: TGTGCCAGCAGCCAACTAGCGGGAGGGCCTTATGAGCAGTTCTTC
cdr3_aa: CASSQLAGGPYEQFF

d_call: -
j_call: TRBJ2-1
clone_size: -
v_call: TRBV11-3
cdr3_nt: TGTGCCAGCAGCTCCCGGACAGAAGACAATGAGCAGTTCTTC
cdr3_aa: CASSSRTEDNEQFF

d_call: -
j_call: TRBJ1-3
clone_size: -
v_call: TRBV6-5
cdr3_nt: TGTGCCAGCAGTCACAGACAGACTGGAAACACCATATATTTT
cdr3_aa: CASSHRQTGNTIYF

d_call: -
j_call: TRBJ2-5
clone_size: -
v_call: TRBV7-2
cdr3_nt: TGTGCCAGCAGCTCCCAGGACAACCCAAAGTACTTC
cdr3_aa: CASSSQDNPKYF

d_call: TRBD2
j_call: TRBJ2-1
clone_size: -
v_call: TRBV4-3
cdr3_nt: TGCGCCAGCAGCCAAGATAGGGTCAGGGTGCGGGAGTCGTTCTTC
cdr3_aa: CASSQDRVRVRESFF

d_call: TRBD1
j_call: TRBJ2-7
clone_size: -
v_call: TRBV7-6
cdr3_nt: TGTGCCAGCAGCCCCGGACAGGGGGCAACCTACGAGCAGTACTTC
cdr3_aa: CASSPGQGATYEQYF

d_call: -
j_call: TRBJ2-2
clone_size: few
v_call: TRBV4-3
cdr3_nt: TGCGCCAGCAGCCAAGATGAGGGCGTCGGGGAGCTGTTTTTT
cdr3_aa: CASSQDEGVGELFF

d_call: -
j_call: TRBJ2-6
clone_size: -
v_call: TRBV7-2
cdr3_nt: TGTGCCAGCAGCTTAGTGGGAGCTGGGGCCAACGTCCTGACTTTC
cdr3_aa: CASSLVGAGANVLTF

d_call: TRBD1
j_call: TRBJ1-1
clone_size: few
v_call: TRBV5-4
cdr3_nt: TGTGCCAGCAGCAGGGACAGGGGACGAGTGGCTTTCTTT
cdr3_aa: CASSRDRGRVAFF

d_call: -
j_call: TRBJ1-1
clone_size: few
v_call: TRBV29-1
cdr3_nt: TGCAGCGTTGTAACAGGGATGACTTTCTTT
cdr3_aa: CSVVTGMTFF

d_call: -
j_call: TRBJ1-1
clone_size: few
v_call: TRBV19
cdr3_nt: TGTGCCAGTAGACAACAGACGAACGGTATCACTGAAGCTTTCTTT
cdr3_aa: CASRQQTNGITEAFF

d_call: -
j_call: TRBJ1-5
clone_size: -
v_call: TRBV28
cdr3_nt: TGTGCCAGCAGTTTTGGCGGGCCGGGTAAGTGGGCCCAGCATTTT
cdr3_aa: CASSFGGPGKWAQHF